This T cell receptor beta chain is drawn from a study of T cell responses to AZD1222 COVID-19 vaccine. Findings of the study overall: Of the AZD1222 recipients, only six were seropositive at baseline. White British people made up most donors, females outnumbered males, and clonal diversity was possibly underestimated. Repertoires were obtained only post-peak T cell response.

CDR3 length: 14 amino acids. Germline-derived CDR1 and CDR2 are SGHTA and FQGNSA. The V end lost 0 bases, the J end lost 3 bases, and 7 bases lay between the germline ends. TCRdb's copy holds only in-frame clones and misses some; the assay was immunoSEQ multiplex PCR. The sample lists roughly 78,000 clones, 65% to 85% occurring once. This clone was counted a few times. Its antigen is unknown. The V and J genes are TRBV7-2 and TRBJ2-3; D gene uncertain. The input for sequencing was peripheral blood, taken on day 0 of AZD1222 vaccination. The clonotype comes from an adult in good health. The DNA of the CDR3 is TGTGCCAGCAGCTTAGCCGCTGTGACAGATACGCAGTATTTT. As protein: CASSLAAVTDTQYF.